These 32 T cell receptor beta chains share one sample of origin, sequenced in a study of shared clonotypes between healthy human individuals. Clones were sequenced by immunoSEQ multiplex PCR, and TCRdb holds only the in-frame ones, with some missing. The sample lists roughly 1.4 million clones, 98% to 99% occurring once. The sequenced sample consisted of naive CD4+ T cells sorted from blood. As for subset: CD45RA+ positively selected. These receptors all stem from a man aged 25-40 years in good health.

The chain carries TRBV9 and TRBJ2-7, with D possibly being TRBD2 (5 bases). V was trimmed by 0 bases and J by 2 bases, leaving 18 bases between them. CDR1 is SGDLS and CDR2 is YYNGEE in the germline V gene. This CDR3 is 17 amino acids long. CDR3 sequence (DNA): TGTGCCAGCAGCGTAGTGAGGGATGCGGGTCGAACCTACGAGCAGTACTTC. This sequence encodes CASSVVRDAGRTYEQYF.

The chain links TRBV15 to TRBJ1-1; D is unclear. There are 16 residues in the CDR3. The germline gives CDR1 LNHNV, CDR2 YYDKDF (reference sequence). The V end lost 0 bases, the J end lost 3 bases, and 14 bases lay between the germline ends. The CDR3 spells CATSRDLIGTDTEAFF. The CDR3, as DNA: TGTGCCACCAGCAGAGATCTAATAGGTACCGACACTGAAGCTTTCTTT.

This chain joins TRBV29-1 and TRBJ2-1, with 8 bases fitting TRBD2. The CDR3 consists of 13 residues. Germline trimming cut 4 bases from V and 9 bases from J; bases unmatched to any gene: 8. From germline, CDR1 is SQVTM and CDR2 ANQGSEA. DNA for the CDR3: TGCAGCGTTGTCGGGACTAGAGGGATTGAGCAGTTCTTC. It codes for CSVVGTRGIEQFF.

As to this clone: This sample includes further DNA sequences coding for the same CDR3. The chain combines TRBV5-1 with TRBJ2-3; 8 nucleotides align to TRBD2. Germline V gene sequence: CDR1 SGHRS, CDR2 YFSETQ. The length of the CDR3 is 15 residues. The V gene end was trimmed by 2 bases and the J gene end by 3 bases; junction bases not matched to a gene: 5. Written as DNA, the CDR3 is TGCGCCAGCAGCTTAGCGGGAGATAGGACAGATACGCAGTATTTT. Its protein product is CASSLAGDRTDTQYF. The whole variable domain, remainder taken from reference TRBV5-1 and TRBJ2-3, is KAGVTQTPRYLIKTRGQQVTLSCSPISGHRSVSWYQQTPGQGLQFLFEYFSETQRNKGNFPGRFSGRQFSNSRSEMNVSTLELGDSALYLCASSLAGDRTDTQYFGPGTRLTVL.

The CDR3 bases are TGTGCCAGCAGCAACGGACAGAGCTATGGCTACACCTTC. Translation: CASSNGQSYGYTF. The rearrangement joins TRBV9 to TRBJ1-2, with D perhaps TRBD1 (6 bases). Per germline, CDR1 SGDLS and CDR2 YYNGEE. Trimming pared 4 bases from V and 4 bases from J, leaving 11 bases between. The CDR3 covers 13 residues.

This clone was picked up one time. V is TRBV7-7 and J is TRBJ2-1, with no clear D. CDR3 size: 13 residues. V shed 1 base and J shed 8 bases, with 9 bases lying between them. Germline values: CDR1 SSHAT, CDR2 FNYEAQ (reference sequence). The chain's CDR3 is CASSLEGFDEQFF. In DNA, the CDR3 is TGTGCCAGCAGCTTAGAAGGGTTCGATGAGCAGTTCTTC. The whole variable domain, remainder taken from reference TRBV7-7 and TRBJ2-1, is GAGVSQSPRYKVTKRGQDVTLRCDPISSHATLYWYQQALGQGPEFLTYFNYEAQPDKSGLPSDRFSAERPEGSISTLTIQRTEQRDSAMYRCASSLEGFDEQFFGPGTRLTVL.

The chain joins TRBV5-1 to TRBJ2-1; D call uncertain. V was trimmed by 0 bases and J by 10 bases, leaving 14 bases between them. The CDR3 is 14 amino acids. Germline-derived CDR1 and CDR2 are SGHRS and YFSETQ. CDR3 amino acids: CASSLAFTEREQFF. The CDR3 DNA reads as TGCGCCAGCAGCTTGGCGTTCACCGAGAGGGAGCAGTTCTTC.

The CDR3 is CSVGTSGREDEQFF. As DNA, the CDR3 is TGCAGCGTTGGGACTAGCGGGAGAGAGGATGAGCAGTTCTTC. V gene TRBV29-1 combines with J gene TRBJ2-1, with 13 bases fitting TRBD2. The J segment lost 8 bases and the V segment lost 4 bases, leaving 5 bases of the junction unmatched. This CDR3 is built from 14 residues. Looked up from germline, CDR1 is SQVTM and CDR2 is ANQGSEA.

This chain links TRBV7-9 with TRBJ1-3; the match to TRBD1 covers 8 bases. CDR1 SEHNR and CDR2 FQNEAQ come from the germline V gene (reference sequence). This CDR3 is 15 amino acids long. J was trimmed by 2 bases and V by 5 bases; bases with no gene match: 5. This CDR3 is CASSQTGVPGNTIYF. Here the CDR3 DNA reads TGTGCCAGCAGCCAGACAGGGGTACCTGGAAACACCATATATTTT.

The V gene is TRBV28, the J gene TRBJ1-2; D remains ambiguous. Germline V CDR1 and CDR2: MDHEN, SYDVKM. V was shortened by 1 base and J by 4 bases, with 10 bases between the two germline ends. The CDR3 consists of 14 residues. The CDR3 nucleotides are TGTGCCAGCAGTTTATTCGAGGCGGTCTATGGCTACACCTTC. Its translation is CASSLFEAVYGYTF.

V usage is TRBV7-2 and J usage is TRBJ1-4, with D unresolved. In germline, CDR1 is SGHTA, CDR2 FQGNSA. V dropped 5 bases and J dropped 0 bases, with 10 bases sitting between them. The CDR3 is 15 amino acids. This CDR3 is CASSPFPATNEKLFF. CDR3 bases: TGTGCCAGCAGCCCCTTTCCCGCAACTAATGAAAAACTGTTTTTT.

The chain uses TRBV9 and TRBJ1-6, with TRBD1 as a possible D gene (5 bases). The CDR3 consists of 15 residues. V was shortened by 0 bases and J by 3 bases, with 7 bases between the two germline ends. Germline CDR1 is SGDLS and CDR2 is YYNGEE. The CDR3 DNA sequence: TGTGCCAGCAGCGTAGCCGGGGGCTATAATTCACCCCTCCACTTT. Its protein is CASSVAGGYNSPLHF.

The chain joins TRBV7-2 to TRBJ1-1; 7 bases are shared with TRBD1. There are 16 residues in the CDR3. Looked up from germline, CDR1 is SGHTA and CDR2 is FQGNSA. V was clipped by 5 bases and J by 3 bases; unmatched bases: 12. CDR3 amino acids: CASSVVLGQGDTEAFF. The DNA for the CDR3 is TGTGCCAGCAGCGTCGTGCTCGGGCAGGGGGACACTGAAGCTTTCTTT.

This chain's CDR3 is CASSLLSRDRDSYEQYF. Here the CDR3 DNA reads TGTGCCAGCAGTTTATTATCCCGGGACAGAGACAGTTACGAGCAGTACTTC. V is TRBV28 and J is TRBJ2-7, with 7 bases identical to TRBD1. CDR1 and CDR2 (germline): MDHEN, SYDVKM. The CDR3 loop spans 17 amino acids. Germline trimming cut 1 base from V and 4 bases from J; bases unmatched to any gene: 13. The full variable domain, completed using reference TRBV28 and TRBJ2-7, is DVKVTQSSRYLVKRTGEKVFLECVQDMDHENMFWYRQDPGLGLRLIYFSYDVKMKEKGDIPEGYSVSREKKERFSLILESASTNQTSMYLCASSLLSRDRDSYEQYFGPGTRLTVT.

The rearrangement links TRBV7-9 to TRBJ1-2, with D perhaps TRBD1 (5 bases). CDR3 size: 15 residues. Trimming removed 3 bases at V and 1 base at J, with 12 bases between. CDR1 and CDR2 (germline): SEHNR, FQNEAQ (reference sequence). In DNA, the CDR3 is TGTGCCAGCAGCTTCTCCGTGCAGGGTAACTATGGCTACACCTTC. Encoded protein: CASSFSVQGNYGYTF. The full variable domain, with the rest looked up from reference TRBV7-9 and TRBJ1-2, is DTGVSQNPRHKITKRGQNVTFRCDPISEHNRLYWYRQTLGQGPEFLTYFQNEAQLEKSRLLSDRFSAERPKGSFSTLEIQRTEQGDSAMYLCASSFSVQGNYGYTFGSGTRLTVV.

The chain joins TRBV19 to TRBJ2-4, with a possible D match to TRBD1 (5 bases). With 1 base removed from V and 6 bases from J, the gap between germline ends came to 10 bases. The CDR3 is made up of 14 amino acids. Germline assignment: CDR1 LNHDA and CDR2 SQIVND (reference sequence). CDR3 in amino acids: CASSIGTTVNIQYF. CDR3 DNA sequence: TGTGCCAGTAGTATAGGAACGACAGTAAACATTCAGTACTTC.

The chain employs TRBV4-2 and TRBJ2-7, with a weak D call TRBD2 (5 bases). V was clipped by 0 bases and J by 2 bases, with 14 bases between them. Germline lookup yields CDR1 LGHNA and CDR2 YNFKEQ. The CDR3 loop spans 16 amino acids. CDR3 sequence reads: CASSQDASASPYEQYF. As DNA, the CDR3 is TGTGCCAGCAGCCAAGATGCCAGTGCTAGCCCCTACGAGCAGTACTTC.

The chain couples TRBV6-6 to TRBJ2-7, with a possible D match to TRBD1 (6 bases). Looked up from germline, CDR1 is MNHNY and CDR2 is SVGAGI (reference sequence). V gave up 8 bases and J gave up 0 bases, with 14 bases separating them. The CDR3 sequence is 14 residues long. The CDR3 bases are TGTGCCAGCTCAACCTGGGGGCGCTCCTACGAGCAGTACTTC. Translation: CASSTWGRSYEQYF.

The CDR3 DNA sequence: TGCGCCAGCAGCCCCTTGGGCACCGGGGAGCTGTTTTTT. Translated, it gives CASSPLGTGELFF. This chain links TRBV5-1 with TRBJ2-2; D unclear. Germline CDR1 reads SGHRS; CDR2 reads YFSETQ. The V end was cut by 4 bases, the J end by 4 bases, with 8 bases between. CDR3 length: 13 amino acids.

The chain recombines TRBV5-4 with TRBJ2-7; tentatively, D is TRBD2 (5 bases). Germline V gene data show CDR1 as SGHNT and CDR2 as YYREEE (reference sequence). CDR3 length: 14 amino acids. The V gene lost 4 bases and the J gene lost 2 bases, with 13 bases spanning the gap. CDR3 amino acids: CASSKDRLPYEQYF. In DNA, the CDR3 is TGTGCCAGCAGCAAGGACCGACTACCCTACGAGCAGTACTTC.

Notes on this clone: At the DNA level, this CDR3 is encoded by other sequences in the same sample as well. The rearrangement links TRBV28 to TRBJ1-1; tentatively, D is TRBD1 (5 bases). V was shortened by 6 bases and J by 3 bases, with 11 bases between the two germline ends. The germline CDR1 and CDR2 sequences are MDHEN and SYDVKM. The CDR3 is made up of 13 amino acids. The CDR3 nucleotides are TGTGCCAGCAGAAGACCGGGGGACACTGAAGCTTTCTTT. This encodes CASRRPGDTEAFF.

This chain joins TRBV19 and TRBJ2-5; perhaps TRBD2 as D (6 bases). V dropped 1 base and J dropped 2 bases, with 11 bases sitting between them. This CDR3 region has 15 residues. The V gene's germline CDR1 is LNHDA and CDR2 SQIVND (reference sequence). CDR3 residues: CASSIGRGPQETQYF. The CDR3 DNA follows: TGTGCCAGTAGTATAGGGCGGGGACCGCAAGAGACCCAGTACTTC. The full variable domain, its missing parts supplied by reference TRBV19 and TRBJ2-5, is DGGITQSPKYLFRKEGQNVTLSCEQNLNHDAMYWYRQDPGQGLRLIYYSQIVNDFQKGDIAEGYSVSREKKESFPLTVTSAQKNPTAFYLCASSIGRGPQETQYFGPGTRLLVL.

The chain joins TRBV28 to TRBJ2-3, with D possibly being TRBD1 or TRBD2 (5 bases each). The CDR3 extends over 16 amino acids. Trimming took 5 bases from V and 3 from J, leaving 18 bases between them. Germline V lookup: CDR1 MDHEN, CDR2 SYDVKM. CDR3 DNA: TGTGCCAGCAGTCTCGGGGCGAGGAGCATTACAGATACGCAGTATTTT. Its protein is CASSLGARSITDTQYF.

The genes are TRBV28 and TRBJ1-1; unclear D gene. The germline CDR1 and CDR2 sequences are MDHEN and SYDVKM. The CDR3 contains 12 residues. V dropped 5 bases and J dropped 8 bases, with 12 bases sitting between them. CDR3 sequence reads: CASSATVREAFF. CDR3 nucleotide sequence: TGTGCCAGCAGTGCGACGGTCAGAGAAGCTTTCTTT.

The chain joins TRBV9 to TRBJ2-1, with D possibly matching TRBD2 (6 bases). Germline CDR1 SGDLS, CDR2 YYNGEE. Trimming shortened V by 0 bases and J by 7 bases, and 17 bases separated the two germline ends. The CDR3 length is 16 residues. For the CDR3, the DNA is TGTGCCAGCAGCGTAGTAGAAGGGTTCGCGGGAAATGAGCAGTTCTTC. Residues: CASSVVEGFAGNEQFF.

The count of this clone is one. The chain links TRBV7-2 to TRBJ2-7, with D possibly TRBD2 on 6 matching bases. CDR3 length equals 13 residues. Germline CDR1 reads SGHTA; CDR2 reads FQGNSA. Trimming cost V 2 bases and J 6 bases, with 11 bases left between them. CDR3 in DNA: TGTGCCAGCAGCTTATATCGGGAGACCGAGCAGTACTTC. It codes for CASSLYRETEQYF.

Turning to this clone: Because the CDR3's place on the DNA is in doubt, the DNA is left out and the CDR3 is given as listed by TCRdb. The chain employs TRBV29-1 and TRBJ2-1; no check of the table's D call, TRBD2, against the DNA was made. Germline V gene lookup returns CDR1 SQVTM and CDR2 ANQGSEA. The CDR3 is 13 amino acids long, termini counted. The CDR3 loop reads CSVGGGSLPSTFF.

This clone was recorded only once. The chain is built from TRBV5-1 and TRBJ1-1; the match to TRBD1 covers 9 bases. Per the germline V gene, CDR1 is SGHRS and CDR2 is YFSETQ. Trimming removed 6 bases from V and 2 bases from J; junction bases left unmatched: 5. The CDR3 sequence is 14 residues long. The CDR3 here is CASNKGQGNTEAFF. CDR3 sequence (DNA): TGCGCCAGCAACAAGGGACAGGGAAACACTGAAGCTTTCTTT.

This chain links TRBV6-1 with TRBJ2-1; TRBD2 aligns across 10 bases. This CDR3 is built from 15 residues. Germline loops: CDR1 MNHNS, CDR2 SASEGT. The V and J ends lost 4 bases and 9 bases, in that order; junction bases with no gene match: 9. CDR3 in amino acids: CASSGLAGVLGEQFF. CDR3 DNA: TGTGCCAGCAGTGGTCTAGCGGGAGTTCTGGGTGAGCAGTTCTTC.

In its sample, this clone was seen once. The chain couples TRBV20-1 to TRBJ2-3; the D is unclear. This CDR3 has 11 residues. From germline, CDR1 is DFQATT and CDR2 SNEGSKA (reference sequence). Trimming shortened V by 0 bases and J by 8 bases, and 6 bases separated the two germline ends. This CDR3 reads CSARDGPTQYF. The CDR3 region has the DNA TGCAGTGCTAGAGATGGCCCTACGCAGTATTTT.

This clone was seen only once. CDR3 DNA sequence: TGTGCCAGCTGCCGACGAAATCAGCCCCAGCATTTT. It codes for CASCRRNQPQHF. V gene TRBV2 combines with J gene TRBJ1-5; D call uncertain. Per the germline V gene, CDR1 is SNHLY and CDR2 is FYNNEI. CDR3 size: 12 residues. V was cut by 8 bases and J by 4 bases, with 9 bases left in between.

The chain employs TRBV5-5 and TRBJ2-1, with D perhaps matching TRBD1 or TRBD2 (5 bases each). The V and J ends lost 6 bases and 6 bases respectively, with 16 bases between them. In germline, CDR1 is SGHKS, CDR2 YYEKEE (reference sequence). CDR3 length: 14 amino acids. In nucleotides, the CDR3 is TGTGCCAGCACCCCGGGACCTGGTCCCAATGAGCAGTTCTTC. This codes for CASTPGPGPNEQFF.